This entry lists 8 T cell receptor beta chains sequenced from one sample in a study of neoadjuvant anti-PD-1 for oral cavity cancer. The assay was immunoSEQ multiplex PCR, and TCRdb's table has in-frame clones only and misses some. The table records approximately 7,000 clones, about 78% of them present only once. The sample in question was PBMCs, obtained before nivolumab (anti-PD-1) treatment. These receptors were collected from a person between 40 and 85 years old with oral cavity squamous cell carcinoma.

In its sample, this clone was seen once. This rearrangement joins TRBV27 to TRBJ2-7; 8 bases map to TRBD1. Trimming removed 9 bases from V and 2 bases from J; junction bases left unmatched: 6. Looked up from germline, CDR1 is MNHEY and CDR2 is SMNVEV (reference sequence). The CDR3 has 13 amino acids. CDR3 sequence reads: CASSDRGPYEQYF. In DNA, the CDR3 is TGTGCCAGTAGTGACAGGGGACCCTACGAGCAGTACTTC.

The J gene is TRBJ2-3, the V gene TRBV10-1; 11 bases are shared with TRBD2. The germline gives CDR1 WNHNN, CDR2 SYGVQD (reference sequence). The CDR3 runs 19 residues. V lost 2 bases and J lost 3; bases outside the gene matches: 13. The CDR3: CASSETPRKLAGVTDTQYF. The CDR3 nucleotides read TGCGCCAGCAGTGAGACCCCGAGGAAACTAGCGGGGGTTACAGATACGCAGTATTTT.

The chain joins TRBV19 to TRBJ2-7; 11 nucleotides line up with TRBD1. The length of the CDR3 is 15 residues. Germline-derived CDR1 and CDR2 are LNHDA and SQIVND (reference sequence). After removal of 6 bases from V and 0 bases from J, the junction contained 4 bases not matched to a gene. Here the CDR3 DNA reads TGTGCCAGTAGCTCTGGGACAGGGGGCTCCTACGAGCAGTACTTC. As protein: CASSSGTGGSYEQYF. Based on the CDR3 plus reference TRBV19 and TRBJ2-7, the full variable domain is DGGITQSPKYLFRKEGQNVTLSCEQNLNHDAMYWYRQDPGQGLRLIYYSQIVNDFQKGDIAEGYSVSREKKESFPLTVTSAQKNPTAFYLCASSSGTGGSYEQYFGPGTRLTVT.

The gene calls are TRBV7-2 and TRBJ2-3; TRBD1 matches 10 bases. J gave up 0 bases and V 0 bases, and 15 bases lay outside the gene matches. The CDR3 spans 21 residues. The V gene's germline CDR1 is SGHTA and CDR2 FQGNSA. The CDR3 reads CASSLAHLDRGHLLSTDTQYF. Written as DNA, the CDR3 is TGTGCCAGCAGCTTAGCTCACCTCGACAGGGGGCACCTTCTAAGCACAGATACGCAGTATTTT.

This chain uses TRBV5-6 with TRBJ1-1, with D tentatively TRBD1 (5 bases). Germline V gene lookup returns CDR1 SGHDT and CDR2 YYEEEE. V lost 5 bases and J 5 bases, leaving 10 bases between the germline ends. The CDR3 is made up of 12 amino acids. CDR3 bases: TGTGCCAGCAGTTACGGGGGGACTGAAGCTTTCTTT. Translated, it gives CASSYGGTEAFF.

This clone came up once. The CDR3 reads CASSRGNSPLHF. For the CDR3, the DNA is TGTGCCAGCAGCCGGGGCAATTCACCCCTCCACTTT. This chain links TRBV7-9 with TRBJ1-6, with D maybe TRBD1 (5 bases). Trimming cost V 5 bases and J 7 bases, with 6 bases left between them. CDR3 length: 12 residues. Germline-derived CDR1 and CDR2 are SEHNR and FQNEAQ (reference sequence).

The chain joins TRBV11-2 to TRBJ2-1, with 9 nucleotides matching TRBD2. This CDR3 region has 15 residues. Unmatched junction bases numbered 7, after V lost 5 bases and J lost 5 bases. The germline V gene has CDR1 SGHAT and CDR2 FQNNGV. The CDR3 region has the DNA TGTGCCAGCAGCCCACAGAGCGGGGGGAACAATGAGCAGTTCTTC. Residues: CASSPQSGGNNEQFF.

The CDR3 sequence is CASSSGGYADTQYF. The CDR3 DNA follows: TGTGCCAGCAGCTCCGGAGGATATGCAGATACGCAGTATTTT. The chain combines TRBV7-2 with TRBJ2-3, with D possibly TRBD2 on 5 matching bases. This CDR3 comprises 14 residues. V shed 4 bases and J shed 4 bases, with 12 bases lying between them. Per germline, CDR1 SGHTA and CDR2 FQGNSA.